One sample yielded the 5 T cell receptor beta chains listed below, sequenced in a study of T cells in Graves' hyperthyroidism and ophthalmopathy (dated by TCRdb to about 2019). Library method: multiplex PCR. Sequencing was carried out with an Illumina HiSeq 2000. Amplification of TCR beta CDR3 regions was carried out from RNA transcripts. The first round of RT-PCR for the TCR CDR3 was performed with the HTBI primer set and the Qiagen OneStep RT-PCR kit. TCRdb reprocessing: public reads trimmed at Q25 with fastp, clones called with MiXCR, in-frame beta chains kept. Each entry is one CDR3 protein sequence, shown with its most common DNA and genes. This sample has approximately 640,000 distinct CDR3 sequences in its table, and roughly 17% of those were observed once. The top ten clones comprise around 16% of the sample. The material sequenced was blood. The receptors here all came from a man aged 45 to 65 with Graves' hyperthyroidism.

The table lists this clonotype with many counts. The chain employs TRBV12-3 or TRBV12-4 and TRBJ2-7; 7 nucleotides agree with TRBD2. J was trimmed by 5 bases and V by 5 bases; bases with no gene match: 9. This CDR3 contains 14 residues. The CDR3 spells CASSRAGRLHEQYF. CDR3 sequence (DNA): TGTGCCAGCAGTCGTGCCGGGAGGTTACACGAGCAGTACTTC.

This clonotype was picked up a small number of times. The chain employs TRBV5-8 and TRBJ2-2, with D perhaps matching TRBD1 (6 bases). V was shortened by 3 bases and J by 5 bases, with 17 bases between the two germline ends. The CDR3 has 16 amino acids. Germline V gene data show CDR1 as SGHTS and CDR2 as YDEGEE. The CDR3 nucleotides are TGTGCCAGCAGCTCCCCCCACAGGGTGGGGACCGGGGAGCTGTTTTTT. It yields the protein CASSSPHRVGTGELFF.

The J gene is TRBJ1-1, the V gene TRBV3-1; the match to TRBD1 covers 9 bases. The CDR3 runs 15 residues. With 2 bases clipped from V and 5 bases from J, the junction kept 6 bases outside the gene matches. Per the germline V gene, CDR1 is LGHDT and CDR2 is YNNKEL (reference sequence). DNA of the CDR3: TGTGCCAGCAGCCAACTCGGGACAGGGAGGACTGAAGCTTTCTTT. Its protein product is CASSQLGTGRTEAFF.

The V call is TRBV6-2 or TRBV6-3, the J call TRBJ2-1; D assignment may be TRBD1 or TRBD2 (6 bases each). In germline, CDR1 is MNHEY, CDR2 SVGEGT. The CDR3 runs 14 residues. Deletions cut 7 bases from V and 7 bases from J, with 17 bases between. The CDR3 here is CASTGGTNRNEQFF. CDR3 sequence (DNA): TGTGCCAGCACAGGCGGGACAAACCGGAATGAGCAGTTCTTC.

Regarding this clonotype: At one of its ends the junction is not consistent with the germline gene, which may arise from a read error. The chain recombines TRBV5-4 with TRBJ1-1; 8 bases are shared with TRBD1. The germline gives CDR1 SGHNT, CDR2 YYREEE (reference sequence). The CDR3 is 14 amino acids. This CDR3 is CASSLWDRNAEAFF. CDR3 in DNA: TGTGCCAGCAGCTTGTGGGACAGGAACGCTGAAGCTTTCTTT.